Following are 6 T cell receptor beta chains from one sample sequenced in a study of beta chain features in type 1 diabetes. General study points: Within each of all four CD4+ subsets, Type 1 diabetes patients had TCRB CDR3s that were moderately but significantly shorter.

Antigen specificity for these receptors is unknown. What was sequenced were expressed TCRB transcripts, since all of the isolated RNA had been reverse transcribed. The assay was immunoSEQ multiplex PCR, and TCRdb's table has in-frame clones only and misses some. The data show some 350,000 clones, around 10% seen once. The sample consisted of central memory CD4+ T cells from blood. Source of these receptors: a man under 40 with type 1 diabetes.

This clone has just a few counts. One base away lies a much larger clone, so this may be a sequencing read error. This sequence joins TRBV5-1 and TRBJ2-6; D not resolved. The germline V and J ends were trimmed by 3 bases and 5 bases, with 9 bases remaining between them. The CDR3 has 14 amino acids. Germline V lookup: CDR1 SGHRS, CDR2 YFSETQ. CDR3 sequence reads: CASSWSMWANVLTF. The DNA of the CDR3 is TGCGCCAGCAGCTGGAGTATGTGGGCCAACGTCCTGACTTTC. Using reference TRBV5-1 and TRBJ2-6 for the parts outside the CDR3, the full variable domain is KAGVTQTPRYLIKTRGQQVTLSCSPISGHRSVSWYQQTPGQGLQFLFEYFSETQRNKGNFPGRFSGRQFSNSRSEMNVSTLELGDSALYLCASSWSMWANVLTFGAGSRLTVL.

The V gene is TRBV6-1, the J gene TRBJ1-3; maybe TRBD1 (5 bases). This CDR3 comprises 15 residues. Trimming took off 4 bases at V and 4 bases at J, with 14 bases between the two ends. CDR1 and CDR2 from the germline V gene are MNHNS and SASEGT. CDR3 loop: CASSAAGGKGNTIYF. Here the CDR3 DNA reads TGTGCCAGCAGTGCCGCCGGGGGTAAGGGAAACACCATATATTTT.

Notes on this clone: Other DNA sequences of this sample code for an identical CDR3. The chain links TRBV6-5 to TRBJ1-2, with D unclear. The ends were cut back, 0 bases at V and 8 bases at J, with 7 bases in the middle. Germline lookup yields CDR1 MNHEY and CDR2 SVGAGI. CDR3 length: 12 residues. Here the CDR3 DNA reads TGTGCCAGCAGTTACTCGGACGGGGGCTACACCTTC. Translated, it gives CASSYSDGGYTF.

This clone was counted between two and nine times. The chain couples TRBV9 to TRBJ2-2; 9 positions match TRBD1. The V gene's germline CDR1 is SGDLS and CDR2 YYNGEE. The CDR3 covers 16 residues. With V trimmed by 2 bases and J by 5 bases, 7 bases remained unmatched. CDR3 in DNA: TGTGCCAGCAGCGTCACACAGGGGGCTATGACCGGGGAGCTGTTTTTT. This sequence encodes CASSVTQGAMTGELFF.

J is TRBJ2-1 and V is TRBV27, with 13 bases lining up with TRBD2. The CDR3 is 16 amino acids. The V gene's germline CDR1 is MNHEY and CDR2 SMNVEV (reference sequence). Trimming took 5 bases from V and 7 from J; bases not matched to a gene: 8. The chain's CDR3 is CASSLWTSGSMNEQFF. Written as DNA, the CDR3 is TGTGCCAGCAGTCTGTGGACTAGCGGGAGTATGAATGAGCAGTTCTTC.

This clone was picked up a small number of times. This chain uses TRBV2 with TRBJ2-2; no definite D call. V lost 0 bases to trimming and J lost 6 bases, with 8 bases between them. Germline V gives CDR1 SNHLY, CDR2 FYNNEI. This CDR3 is 14 amino acids long. The CDR3 nucleotides are TGTGCCAGCAGTGAAGCGCTATTTTCCGGGGAGCTGTTTTTT. As protein: CASSEALFSGELFF.